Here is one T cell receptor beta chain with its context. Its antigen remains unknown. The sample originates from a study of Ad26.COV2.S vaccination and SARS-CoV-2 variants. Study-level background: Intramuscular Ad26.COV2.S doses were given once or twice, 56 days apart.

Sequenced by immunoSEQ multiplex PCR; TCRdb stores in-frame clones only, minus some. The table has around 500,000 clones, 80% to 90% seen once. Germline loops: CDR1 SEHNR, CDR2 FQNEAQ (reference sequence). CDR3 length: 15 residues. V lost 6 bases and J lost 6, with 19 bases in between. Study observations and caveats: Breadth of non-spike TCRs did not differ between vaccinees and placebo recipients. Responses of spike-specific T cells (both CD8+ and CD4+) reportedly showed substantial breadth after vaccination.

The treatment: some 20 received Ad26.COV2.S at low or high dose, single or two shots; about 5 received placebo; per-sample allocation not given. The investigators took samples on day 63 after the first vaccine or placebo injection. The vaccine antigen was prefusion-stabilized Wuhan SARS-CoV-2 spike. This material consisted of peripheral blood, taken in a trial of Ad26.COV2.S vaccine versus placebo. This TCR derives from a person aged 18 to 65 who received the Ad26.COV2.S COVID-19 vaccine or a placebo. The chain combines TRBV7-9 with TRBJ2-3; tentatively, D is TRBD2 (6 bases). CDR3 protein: CASRAGTGPWDTQYF. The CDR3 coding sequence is TGTGCCAGCAGGGCGGGGACTGGGCCGTGGGATACGCAGTATTTT.